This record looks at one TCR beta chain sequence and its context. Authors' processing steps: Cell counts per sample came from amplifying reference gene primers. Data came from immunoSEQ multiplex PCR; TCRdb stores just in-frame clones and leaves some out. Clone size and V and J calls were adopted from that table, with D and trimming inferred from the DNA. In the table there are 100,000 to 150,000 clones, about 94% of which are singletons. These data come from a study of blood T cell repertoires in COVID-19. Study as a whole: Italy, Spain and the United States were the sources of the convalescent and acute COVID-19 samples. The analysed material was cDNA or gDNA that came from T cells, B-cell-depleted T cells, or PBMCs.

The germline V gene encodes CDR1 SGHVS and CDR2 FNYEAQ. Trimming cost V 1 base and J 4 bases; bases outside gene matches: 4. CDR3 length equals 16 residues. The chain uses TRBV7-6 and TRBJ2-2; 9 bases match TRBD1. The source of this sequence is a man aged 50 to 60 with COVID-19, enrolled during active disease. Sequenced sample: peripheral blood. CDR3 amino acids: CASSLEQGASTGELFF. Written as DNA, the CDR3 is TGTGCCAGCAGCTTAGAACAGGGGGCGAGCACCGGGGAGCTGTTTTTT.